The rows below give T cell receptor beta chains drawn from one sample of a study of shared clonotypes between healthy human individuals. Produced via immunoSEQ multiplex PCR; TCRdb's table is partial and in-frame only. The table has about 360,000 clones, less than 85% seen once. The material sequenced was memory CD4+ T cells sorted from blood. Receptors were obtained from a young man in good health. CDR3s leave out the opening cysteine and the closing phenylalanine or tryptophan. D genes are given only for firm matches.

V	D	J	CDR3
TRBV4-3	-	TRBJ2-1	ASSQGSYNEQF
TRBV11-3	TRBD2	TRBJ2-3	ASSFVPGLPY
TRBV5-4	TRBD2	TRBJ2-7	ASSFPGGRFEQY
TRBV28	-	TRBJ1-4	ASSVTATNEKLF
TRBV28	TRBD2	TRBJ2-3	ASSQGGSTDTQY
TRBV4-2	-	TRBJ2-7	ASSQASGSTYEQY
TRBV5-1	-	TRBJ2-5	ASTPTGGPLETQY
TRBV6-5	-	TRBJ1-1	ASSYSERRDRTEAF
TRBV11-2	-	TRBJ2-5	ASSPSAREETQY
TRBV5-5	TRBD1	TRBJ1-1	ASSVPGQGPGNTEAF
TRBV5-1	TRBD2	TRBJ2-7	ASSLANMVGGLEEQY
TRBV28	-	TRBJ1-1	ASSLRDTHTEAF
TRBV11-3	-	TRBJ2-5	ASSLGRTDQETQY
TRBV19	TRBD1	TRBJ2-1	ASRTGTGRNNEQF
TRBV7-8	-	TRBJ1-2	ASGGPEAGYT
TRBV18	-	TRBJ2-5	ASSPNAAVSGEETQY
TRBV7-2	-	TRBJ2-7	ASSLASDTGYEQY
TRBV5-4	TRBD2	TRBJ2-1	ASSLGGTSEWNEQF
TRBV5-1	-	TRBJ2-5	ASSLAEPGIETQY
TRBV25-1	TRBD1	TRBJ1-4	ASSEWGQWGKLF
TRBV9	-	TRBJ2-7	ASSVGTVAYEQY
TRBV10-3	-	TRBJ2-7	AISSSQPYEQY
TRBV5-1	-	TRBJ2-1	ASSYLGSTYNEQF
TRBV10-3	-	TRBJ1-2	AISDRGVANYGYT
TRBV6-5	TRBD1	TRBJ1-1	ASSYSHRGNAEAF
TRBV5-6	-	TRBJ1-1	ASSLDIAAEGAAF
TRBV18	TRBD2	TRBJ2-7	ASSPVRSGKYEQY
TRBV6-6	-	TRBJ1-2	ASTPGSNYGYT
TRBV18	-	TRBJ2-7	ASSPGTKFYEQY
TRBV2	-	TRBJ1-5	ASRGGGTEWNQPQH
TRBV2	TRBD1	TRBJ1-5	ASTLEGTGNQPQH
TRBV11-2	-	TRBJ2-3	ASSFGLSGDTQY
TRBV29-1	-	TRBJ2-7	SVEGLADTYEQY
TRBV18	TRBD1	TRBJ1-1	ASSQVQGAQATEAF
TRBV28	TRBD1	TRBJ2-2	ASSLTGERTGELF
TRBV29-1	TRBD2	TRBJ2-5	SVMRWDSSGTSGRGVRTQY
TRBV10-3	TRBD2	TRBJ2-5	AISERLAGIQETQY